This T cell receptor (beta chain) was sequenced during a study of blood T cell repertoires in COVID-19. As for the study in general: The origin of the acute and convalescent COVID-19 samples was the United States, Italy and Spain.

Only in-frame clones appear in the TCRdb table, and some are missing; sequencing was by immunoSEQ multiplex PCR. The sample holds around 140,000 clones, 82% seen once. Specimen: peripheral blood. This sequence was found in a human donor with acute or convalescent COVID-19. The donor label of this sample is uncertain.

CDR3 DNA sequence: TGCGCCAGCAGCCTAAGACTAGCGGGGGGGAGGGCAGATACGCAGTATTTT. This encodes CASSLRLAGGRADTQYF. The V gene is TRBV4-1, the J gene TRBJ2-3; 14 bases fit TRBD2. Per germline, CDR1 MGHRA and CDR2 YSYEKL. After removal of 4 bases from V and 4 bases from J, the junction contained 7 bases not matched to a gene. The CDR3 consists of 17 residues.